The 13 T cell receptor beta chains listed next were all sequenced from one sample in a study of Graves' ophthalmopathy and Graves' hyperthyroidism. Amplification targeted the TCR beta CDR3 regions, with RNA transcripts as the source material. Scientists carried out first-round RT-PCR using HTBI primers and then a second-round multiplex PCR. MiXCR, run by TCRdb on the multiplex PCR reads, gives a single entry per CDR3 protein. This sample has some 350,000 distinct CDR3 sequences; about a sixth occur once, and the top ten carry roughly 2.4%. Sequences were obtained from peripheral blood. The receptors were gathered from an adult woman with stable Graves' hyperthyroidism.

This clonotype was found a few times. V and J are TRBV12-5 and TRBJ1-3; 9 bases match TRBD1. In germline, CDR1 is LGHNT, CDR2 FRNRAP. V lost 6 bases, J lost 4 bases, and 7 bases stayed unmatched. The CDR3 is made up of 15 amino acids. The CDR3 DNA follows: TGTGCTAGTGGGACTACAGGGGGCGCGGGAAACACCATATATTTT. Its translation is CASGTTGGAGNTIYF.

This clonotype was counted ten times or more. The CDR3 region is CASSRDSGPGLGIQYF. CDR3 nucleotides: TGTGCCAGCAGCCGGGACAGTGGACCGGGCTTAGGCATTCAGTACTTC. The chain joins TRBV11-1 to TRBJ2-4; TRBD1 agrees at 7 bases. CDR1 and CDR2 (germline): SGHAT, FQDESV (reference sequence). J gave up 9 bases and V 5 bases, and 16 bases lay outside the gene matches. This CDR3 spans 16 amino acids. Combining the CDR3 with reference TRBV11-1 and TRBJ2-4 gives the whole variable domain EAEVAQSPRYKITEKSQAVAFWCDPISGHATLYWYRQILGQGPELLVQFQDESVVDDSQLPKDRFSAERLKGVDSTLKIQPAELGDSAMYLCASSRDSGPGLGIQYFGAGTRLSVL.

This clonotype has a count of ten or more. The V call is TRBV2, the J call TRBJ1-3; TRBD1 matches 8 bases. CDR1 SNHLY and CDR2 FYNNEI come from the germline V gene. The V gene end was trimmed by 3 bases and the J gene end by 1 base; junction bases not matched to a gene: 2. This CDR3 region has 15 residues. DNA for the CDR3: TGTGCCAGCAGTGAGACAGGGGAATCTGGAAACACCATATATTTT. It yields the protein CASSETGESGNTIYF.

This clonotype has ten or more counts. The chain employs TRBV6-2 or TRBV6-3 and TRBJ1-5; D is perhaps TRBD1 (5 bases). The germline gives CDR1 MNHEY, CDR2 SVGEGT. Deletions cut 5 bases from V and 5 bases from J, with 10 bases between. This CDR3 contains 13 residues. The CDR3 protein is CASSAQGYQPQHF. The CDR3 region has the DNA TGTGCCAGCAGTGCTCAGGGCTATCAGCCCCAGCATTTT.

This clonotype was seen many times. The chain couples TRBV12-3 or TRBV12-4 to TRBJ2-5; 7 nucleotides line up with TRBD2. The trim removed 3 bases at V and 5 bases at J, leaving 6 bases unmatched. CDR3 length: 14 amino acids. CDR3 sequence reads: CASSFRGSSETQYF. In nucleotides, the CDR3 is TGTGCCAGCAGTTTCCGCGGGAGCTCGGAGACCCAGTACTTC.

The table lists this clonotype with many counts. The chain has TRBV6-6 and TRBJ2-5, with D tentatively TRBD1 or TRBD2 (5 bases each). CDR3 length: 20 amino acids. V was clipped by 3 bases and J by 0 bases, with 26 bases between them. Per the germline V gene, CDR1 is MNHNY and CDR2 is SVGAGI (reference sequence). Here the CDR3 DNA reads TGTGCCAGCAGTTATCAGAGGGGAGCTCTGTCGGACCAGTACCAAGAGACCCAGTACTTC. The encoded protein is CASSYQRGALSDQYQETQYF.

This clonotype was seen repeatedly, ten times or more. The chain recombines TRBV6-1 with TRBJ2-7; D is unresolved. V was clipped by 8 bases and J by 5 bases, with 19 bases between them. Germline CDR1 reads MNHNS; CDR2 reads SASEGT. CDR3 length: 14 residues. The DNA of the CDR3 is TGTGCCAGCCGCCCGCCGACGGGTGTCGACGAGCAGTACTTC. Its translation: CASRPPTGVDEQYF.

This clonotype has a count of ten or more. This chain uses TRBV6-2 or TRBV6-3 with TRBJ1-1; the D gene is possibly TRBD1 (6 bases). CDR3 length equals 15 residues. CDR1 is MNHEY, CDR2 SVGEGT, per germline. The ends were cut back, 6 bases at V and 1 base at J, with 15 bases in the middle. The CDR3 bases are TGTGCCAGCAGGGACCTCGGACAGCGGAACACTGAAGCTTTCTTT. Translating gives CASRDLGQRNTEAFF.

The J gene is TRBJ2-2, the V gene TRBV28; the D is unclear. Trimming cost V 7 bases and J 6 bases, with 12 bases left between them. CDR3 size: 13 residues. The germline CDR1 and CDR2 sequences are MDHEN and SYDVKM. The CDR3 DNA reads TGTGCCAGCAACCACATGGTCCCCGGGGAGCTGTTTTTT. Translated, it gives CASNHMVPGELFF.

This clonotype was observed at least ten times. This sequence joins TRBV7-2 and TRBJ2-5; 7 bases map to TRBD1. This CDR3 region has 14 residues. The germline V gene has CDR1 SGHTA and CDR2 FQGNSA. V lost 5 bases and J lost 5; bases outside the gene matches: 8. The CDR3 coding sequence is TGTGCCAGCAGCCAGGGGCGACAGGGTGAGACCCAGTACTTC. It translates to CASSQGRQGETQYF.

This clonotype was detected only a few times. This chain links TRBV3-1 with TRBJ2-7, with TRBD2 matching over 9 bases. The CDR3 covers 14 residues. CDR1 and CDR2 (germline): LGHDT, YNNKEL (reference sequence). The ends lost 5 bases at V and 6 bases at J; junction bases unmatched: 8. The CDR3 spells CASSTGTSLLEQYF. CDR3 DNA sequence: TGTGCCAGCAGCACCGGGACTAGCCTTCTCGAGCAGTACTTC.

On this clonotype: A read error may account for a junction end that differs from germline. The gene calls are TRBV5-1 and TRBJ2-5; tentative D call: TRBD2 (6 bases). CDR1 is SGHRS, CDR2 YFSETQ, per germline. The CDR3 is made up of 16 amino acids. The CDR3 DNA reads TGCGCCAGCAGCTTGAGACTAGTTCCCAATAAAGAGGCCCAGTACTTC. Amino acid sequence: CASSLRLVPNKEAQYF.

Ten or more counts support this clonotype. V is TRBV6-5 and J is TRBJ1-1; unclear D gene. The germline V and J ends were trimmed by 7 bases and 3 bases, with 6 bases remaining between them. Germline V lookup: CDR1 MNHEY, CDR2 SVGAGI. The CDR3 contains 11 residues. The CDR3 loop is CASIRHTEAFF. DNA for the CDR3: TGTGCCAGCATTCGACACACTGAAGCTTTCTTT.